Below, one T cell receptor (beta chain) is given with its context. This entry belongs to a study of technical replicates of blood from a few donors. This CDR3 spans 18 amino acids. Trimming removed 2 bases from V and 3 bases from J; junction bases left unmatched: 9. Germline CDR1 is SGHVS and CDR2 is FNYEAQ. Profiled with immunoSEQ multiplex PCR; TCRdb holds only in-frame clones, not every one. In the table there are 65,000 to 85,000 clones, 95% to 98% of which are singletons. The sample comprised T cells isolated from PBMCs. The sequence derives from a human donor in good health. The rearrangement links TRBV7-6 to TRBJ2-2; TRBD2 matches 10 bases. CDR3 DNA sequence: TGTGCCAGCAGCTTAAGCCTCCTAGCGGGAGTGTACACCGGGGAGCTGTTTTTT. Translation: CASSLSLLAGVYTGELFF.